Listed here are 13 T cell receptor beta chains from one sample, sequenced in a study of cytomegalovirus exposure and HLA in healthy donors. Both 60 Vbeta primers and 13 Jbeta primers went into the PCR. Some clones are missing from TCRdb's copy, which holds only in-frame ones; the method was immunoSEQ multiplex PCR. The profile shows 110,000 to 150,000 clones, around 80% of them singletons. The sequenced material came from PBMCs. Every receptor here comes from a woman aged 60-75 years in good health and CMV-seropositive.

This clone was found once. V usage is TRBV6-6 and J usage is TRBJ2-3; TRBD1 matches at 10 bases. V was pared by 5 bases and J by 4 bases, with 3 bases of the junction left unmatched. CDR1 MNHNY and CDR2 SVGAGI come from the germline V gene (reference sequence). This CDR3 region has 14 residues. The CDR3 region is CASSMTGGADTQYF. In DNA, the CDR3 is TGTGCCAGCAGTATGACAGGGGGCGCAGATACGCAGTATTTT.

CDR3 in amino acids: CASSLAPTGGNQPQHF. The CDR3 DNA is TGCGCCAGCAGCTTGGCGCCTACAGGGGGCAATCAGCCCCAGCATTTT. This chain connects TRBV5-1 to TRBJ1-5, with TRBD1 matching over 7 bases. CDR1 and CDR2 from the germline V gene are SGHRS and YFSETQ. The CDR3 contains 16 residues. Trimming removed 0 bases from V and 2 bases from J; junction bases left unmatched: 5.

The rearrangement joins TRBV5-1 to TRBJ2-1, with 16 bases lining up with TRBD2. The CDR3 runs to 18 residues. Trimming removed 3 bases from V and 9 bases from J; junction bases left unmatched: 12. CDR1 and CDR2 (germline): SGHRS, YFSETQ. The CDR3 loop reads CASSSSGTSGRAVGEQFF. For the CDR3, the DNA is TGCGCCAGCAGCTCCTCCGGGACTAGCGGGAGGGCCGTAGGTGAGCAGTTCTTC.

This chain uses TRBV4-2 with TRBJ2-3; D gene ambiguous. With 1 base removed from V and 3 bases from J, the gap between germline ends came to 8 bases. Per the germline V gene, CDR1 is LGHNA and CDR2 is YNFKEQ. The CDR3 length is 14 residues. The CDR3 DNA reads TGTGCCAGCAGCCAAGCCAAGACAACAGATACGCAGTATTTT. This translates into CASSQAKTTDTQYF.

V usage is TRBV29-1 and J usage is TRBJ2-5; TRBD2 matches at 9 bases. This CDR3 has 13 residues. Trimming cost V 6 bases and J 1 base; bases outside gene matches: 3. Looked up from germline, CDR1 is SQVTM and CDR2 is ANQGSEA. CDR3 DNA sequence: TGCAGCGTGTCGACTAGCGGCCAAGAGACCCAGTACTTC. This translates into CSVSTSGQETQYF.

The rearrangement links TRBV7-3 to TRBJ2-3; maybe TRBD2 (5 bases). V was trimmed by 4 bases and J by 3 bases, leaving 17 bases between them. The CDR3 totals 16 residues. CDR1 is SGHTA, CDR2 FQGTGA, per germline. This chain's CDR3 is CASSSRSGIGTDTQYF. CDR3 DNA: TGTGCCAGCAGCTCAAGGTCGGGGATCGGGACAGATACGCAGTATTTT.

The chain recombines TRBV29-1 with TRBJ1-2, with 8 bases lining up with TRBD1. Germline CDR1 and CDR2: SQVTM and ANQGSEA. The CDR3 contains 14 residues. The ends lost 2 bases at V and 3 bases at J; junction bases unmatched: 5. The CDR3 loop reads CSVESAGGDYGYTF. The CDR3 coding sequence is TGCAGCGTTGAATCTGCAGGGGGCGACTATGGCTACACCTTC.

The chain uses TRBV7-2 and TRBJ2-1; a possible D gene is TRBD2 (5 bases). The CDR3 runs 13 residues. Looked up from germline, CDR1 is SGHTA and CDR2 is FQGNSA. Trimming removed 5 bases from V and 10 bases from J, with 15 bases in between. The CDR3 bases are TGTGCCAGCAGCCGAGGGCCGTGGGCAGAGCAGTTCTTC. Protein: CASSRGPWAEQFF.

This clone is labeled as large (0.1 to 1%). Within the sample, other DNA sequences also encode this same CDR3. The V call is TRBV6-5, the J call TRBJ2-7; 12 positions match TRBD2. Unmatched junction bases numbered 3, after V lost 6 bases and J lost 6 bases. The CDR3 has 13 amino acids. From germline, CDR1 is MNHEY and CDR2 SVGAGI. The CDR3 loop is CASRGLAGPEQYF. CDR3 DNA: TGTGCCAGCAGGGGACTAGCGGGTCCCGAGCAGTACTTC.

The CDR3 DNA sequence: TGCGCCAGCAGCTTGACTCTGGTCGACAACGAGCAGTACTTC. It is translated as CASSLTLVDNEQYF. The V gene is TRBV5-1, the J gene TRBJ2-7; D call uncertain. This CDR3 is 14 amino acids long. V dropped 1 base and J dropped 5 bases, with 13 bases sitting between them. Germline-derived CDR1 and CDR2 are SGHRS and YFSETQ.

The chain has TRBV2 and TRBJ2-1; D may be TRBD2 (7 bases). The CDR3 totals 14 residues. V was pared by 7 bases and J by 5 bases, with 15 bases between. Germline V CDR1 and CDR2: SNHLY, FYNNEI. The CDR3 sequence is CASKGVAGNNEQFF. CDR3 DNA sequence: TGTGCCAGCAAGGGGGTAGCGGGCAACAATGAGCAGTTCTTC.

The chain employs TRBV2 and TRBJ2-3, with TRBD2 matching over 10 bases. V shed 6 bases and J 4 bases; nucleotides not matched to a gene: 10. The CDR3 extends over 16 amino acids. Germline assignment: CDR1 SNHLY and CDR2 FYNNEI. CDR3 sequence (DNA): TGTGCCAGCAGCCTCGGGCTAGCGGGAGAGGCAGATACGCAGTATTTT. As protein: CASSLGLAGEADTQYF.

The V and J genes are TRBV29-1 and TRBJ1-5, with a tentative D call TRBD1 (5 bases). Per germline, CDR1 SQVTM and CDR2 ANQGSEA. V was cut by 5 bases and J by 9 bases, with 20 bases left in between. The CDR3 covers 14 residues. Here the CDR3 reads CSVPRYSAGGPQHF. CDR3 DNA sequence: TGCAGCGTTCCGCGGTACAGTGCCGGGGGGCCCCAGCATTTT.